This T cell receptor beta chain was identified during a study of blood T cell repertoires in COVID-19. About the study: Acute-phase and convalescent COVID-19 samples originated in the United States, Italy and Spain. T cells, B-cell-depleted T cells, or PBMCs supplied cDNA or gDNA.

Seattle's enrolled individuals joined amid active infection and were then monitored longitudinally. Per the study methods: Reference gene primer amplification gave nucleated cell count estimates. Profiled with immunoSEQ multiplex PCR; TCRdb holds only in-frame clones, not every one. That table gives V, J and clone size, and the DNA gave D and trimming. This table holds about 89,000 clones, just under 80% found once. Germline V gene sequence: CDR1 MDHEN, CDR2 SYDVKM. The CDR3 totals 16 residues. Between the trimmed V and J ends, which lost 3 bases and 1 base, there was a span of 13 bases. Source material: peripheral blood. This sequence was found in a man between 70 and 80 years old with COVID-19, enrolled during active disease. The chain has TRBV28 and TRBJ2-1; possible D gene TRBD2, 5 bases. The CDR3 coding sequence is TGTGCCAGCAGTTTCACTATCGGGGTATCCTACAATGAGCAGTTCTTC. Protein: CASSFTIGVSYNEQFF.